The sequence of this TCR beta chain was determined in a study of identical twins. TCRdb redid the calling of the 5' RACE reads with MiXCR, one entry per CDR3 protein. The data hold 450,000 or so distinct CDR3 sequences, with around 24% observed a single time. There are 14 residues in the CDR3. Germline assignment: CDR1 SGHRS and CDR2 YFSETQ. The J segment lost 4 bases and the V segment lost 4 bases, leaving 2 bases of the junction unmatched. These data were also reused for a study on T cells expressing NK-cell markers. That paper states: Sequencing of TCR beta repertoires drew on sorted CD3+CD56+NKG2C+, CD3+CD56+NKG2C- and CD3+CD56-NKG2C+ T cells. Restricting sorting to alpha-beta TCR T cells was achieved in several experiments by an anti-gamma-delta TCR antibody.

This clonotype was sampled from a woman aged 18-29 years in good health. The rearrangement uses TRBV5-1 and TRBJ2-5; 12 bases line up with TRBD2. Specimen: CD4+ T cells sorted from blood. Here the CDR3 DNA reads TGCGCCAGCAGCCAGACTAGCGGGGGAGAGACCCAGTACTTC. Encoded protein: CASSQTSGGETQYF.